This TCR beta chain came from a study of immune reconstitution after stem cell transplant in scleroderma (dated 2017 in TCRdb). By how much of the sample it makes up, this clonotype is medium-sized (0.01 to 0.1%). Its antigen is still unknown. No per-base quality is available; no much larger clone lies one base away. For CDR1 and CDR2, the germline V gene lists SGHTA and FQGNSA. V and J lose 6 bases and 1 base, and a span of 9 bases separates them. Reading from cysteine to phenylalanine, the CDR3 counts 13 amino acids. The read is trimmed to its CDR3 DNA, 39 bases read in frame from base 1. The library was prepared using RT-PCR. Sequencing took place on an Illumina MiSeq. Starting from the raw public reads, TCRdb applied fastp trimming at Q25, assembled clones with MiXCR and retained in-frame beta chains. Merged by CDR3 protein, the rows form single entries marked with the most common genes and DNA. The sample contains 1,900 or so distinct CDR3 sequences, over 3.5% of them found a single time. The ten most abundant clones make up around 16% of the sample.

The TCR originated in a male donor with systemic sclerosis. The sequence links TRBV7-2 to TRBJ1-1; the D gene assignment is ambiguous. Collection took place before or after autologous hematopoietic stem cell transplantation (not recorded which). The sequenced DNA is TGTGCCAGCAGTCCGACAAGGAACACTGAAGCTTTCTTT. It specifies CASSPTRNTEAFF.